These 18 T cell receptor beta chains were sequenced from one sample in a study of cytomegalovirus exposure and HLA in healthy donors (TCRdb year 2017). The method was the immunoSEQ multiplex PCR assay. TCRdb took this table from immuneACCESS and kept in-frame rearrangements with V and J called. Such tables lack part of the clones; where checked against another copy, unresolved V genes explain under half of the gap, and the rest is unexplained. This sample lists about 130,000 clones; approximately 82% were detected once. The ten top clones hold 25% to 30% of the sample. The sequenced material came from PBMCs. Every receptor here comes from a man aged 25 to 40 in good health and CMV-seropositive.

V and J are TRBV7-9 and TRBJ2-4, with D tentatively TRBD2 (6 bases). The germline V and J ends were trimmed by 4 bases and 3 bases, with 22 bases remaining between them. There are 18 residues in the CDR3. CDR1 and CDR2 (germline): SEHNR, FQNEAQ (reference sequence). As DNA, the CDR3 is TGTGCCAGCAGCTGGACTCCGGAGGGACGTTTTATCAAAAACATTCAGTACTTC. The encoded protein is CASSWTPEGRFIKNIQYF.

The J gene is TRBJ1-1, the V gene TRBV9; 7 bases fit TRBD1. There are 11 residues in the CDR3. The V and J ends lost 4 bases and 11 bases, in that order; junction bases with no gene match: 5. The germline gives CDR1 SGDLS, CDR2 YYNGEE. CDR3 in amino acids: CASSPGQTAFF. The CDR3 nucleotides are TGTGCCAGCAGCCCGGGACAGACGGCTTTCTTT.

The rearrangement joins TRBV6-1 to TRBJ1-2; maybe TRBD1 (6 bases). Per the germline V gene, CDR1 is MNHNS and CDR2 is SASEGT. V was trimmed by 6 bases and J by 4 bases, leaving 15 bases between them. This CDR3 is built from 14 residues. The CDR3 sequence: CASRGGGPIYGYTF. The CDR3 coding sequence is TGTGCCAGCAGAGGGGGGGGCCCTATCTATGGCTACACCTTC.

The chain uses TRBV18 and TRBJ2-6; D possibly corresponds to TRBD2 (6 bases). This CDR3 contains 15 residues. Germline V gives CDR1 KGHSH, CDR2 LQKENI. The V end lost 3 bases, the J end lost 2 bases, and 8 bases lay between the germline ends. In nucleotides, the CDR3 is TGTGCCAGCTCACCGCGGGAAACTGGGGCCAACGTCCTGACTTTC. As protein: CASSPRETGANVLTF.

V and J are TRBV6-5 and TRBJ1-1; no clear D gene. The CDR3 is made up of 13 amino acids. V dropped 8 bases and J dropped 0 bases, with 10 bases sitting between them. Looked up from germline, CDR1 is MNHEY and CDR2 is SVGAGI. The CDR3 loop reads CASSMRVNTEAFF. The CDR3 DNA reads TGTGCCAGCTCCATGCGGGTGAACACTGAAGCTTTCTTT.

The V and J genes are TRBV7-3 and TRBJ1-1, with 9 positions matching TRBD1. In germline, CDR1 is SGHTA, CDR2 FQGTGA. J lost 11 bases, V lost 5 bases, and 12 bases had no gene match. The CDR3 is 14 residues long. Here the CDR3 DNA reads TGTGCCAGCAGCGAAACAGGGGGCGAGAGAATGGCTTTCTTT. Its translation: CASSETGGERMAFF. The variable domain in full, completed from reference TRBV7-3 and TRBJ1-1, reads GAGVSQTPSNKVTEKGKYVELRCDPISGHTALYWYRQSLGQGPEFLIYFQGTGAADDSGLPNDRFFAVRPEGSVSTLKIQRTERGDSAVYLCASSETGGERMAFFGQGTRLTVV.

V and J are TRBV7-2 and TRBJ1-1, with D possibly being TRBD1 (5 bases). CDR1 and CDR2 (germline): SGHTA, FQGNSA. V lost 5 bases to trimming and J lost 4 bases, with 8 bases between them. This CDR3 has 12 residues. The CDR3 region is CASSPTVTEAFF. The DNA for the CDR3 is TGTGCCAGCAGCCCGACAGTCACTGAAGCTTTCTTT. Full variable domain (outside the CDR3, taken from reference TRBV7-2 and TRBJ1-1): GAGVSQSPSNKVTEKGKDVELRCDPISGHTALYWYRQSLGQGLEFLIYFQGNSAPDKSGLPSDRFSAERTGGSVSTLTIQRTQQEDSAVYLCASSPTVTEAFFGQGTRLTVV.

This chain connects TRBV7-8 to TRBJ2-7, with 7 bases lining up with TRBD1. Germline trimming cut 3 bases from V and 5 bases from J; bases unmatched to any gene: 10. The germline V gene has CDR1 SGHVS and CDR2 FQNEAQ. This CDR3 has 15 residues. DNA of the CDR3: TGTGCCAGCAGCTTGAATCAAGGGGGCAAGGACGAGCAGTACTTC. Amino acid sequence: CASSLNQGGKDEQYF.

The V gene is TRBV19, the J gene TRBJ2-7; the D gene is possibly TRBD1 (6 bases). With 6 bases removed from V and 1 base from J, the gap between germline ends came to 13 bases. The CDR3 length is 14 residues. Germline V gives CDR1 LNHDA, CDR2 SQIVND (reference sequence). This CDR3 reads CASRRGQTSYEQYF. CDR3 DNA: TGTGCCAGTAGACGCGGACAGACTTCCTACGAGCAGTACTTC.

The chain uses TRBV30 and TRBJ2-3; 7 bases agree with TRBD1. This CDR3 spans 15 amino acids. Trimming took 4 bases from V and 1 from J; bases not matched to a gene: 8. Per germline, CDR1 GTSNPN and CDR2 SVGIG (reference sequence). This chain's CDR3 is CAWTGTAAGTDTQYF. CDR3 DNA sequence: TGTGCCTGGACCGGGACAGCGGCTGGCACAGATACGCAGTATTTT. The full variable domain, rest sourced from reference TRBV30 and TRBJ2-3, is SQTIHQWPATLVQPVGSPLSLECTVEGTSNPNLYWYRQAAGRGLQLLFYSVGIGQISSEVPQNLSASRPQDRQFILSSKKLLLSDSGFYLCAWTGTAAGTDTQYFGPGTRLTVL.

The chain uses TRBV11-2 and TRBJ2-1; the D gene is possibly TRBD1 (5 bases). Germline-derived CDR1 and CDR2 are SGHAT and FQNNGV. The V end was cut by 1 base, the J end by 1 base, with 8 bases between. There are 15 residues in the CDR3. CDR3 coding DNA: TGTGCCAGCAGCTTAGCGGCAGGGTCCTACAATGAGCAGTTCTTC. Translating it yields CASSLAAGSYNEQFF.

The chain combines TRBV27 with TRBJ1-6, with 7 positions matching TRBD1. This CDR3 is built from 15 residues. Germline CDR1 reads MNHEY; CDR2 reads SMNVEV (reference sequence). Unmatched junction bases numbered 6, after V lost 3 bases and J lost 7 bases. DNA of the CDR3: TGTGCCAGCAGTTTGGTAGAACAGGGGAATTCACCCCTCCACTTT. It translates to CASSLVEQGNSPLHF.

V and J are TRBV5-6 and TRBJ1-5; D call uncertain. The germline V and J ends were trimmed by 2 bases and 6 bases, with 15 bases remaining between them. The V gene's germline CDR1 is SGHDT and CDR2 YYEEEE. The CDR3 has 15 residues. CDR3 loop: CASSFRGVDSQPQHF. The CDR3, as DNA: TGTGCCAGCAGCTTCCGAGGAGTGGACTCTCAGCCCCAGCATTTT.

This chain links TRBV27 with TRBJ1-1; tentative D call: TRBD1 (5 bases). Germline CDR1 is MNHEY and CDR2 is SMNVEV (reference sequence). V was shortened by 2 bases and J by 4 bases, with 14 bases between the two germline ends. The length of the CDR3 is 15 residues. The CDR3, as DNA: TGTGCCAGCAGTTTACGGGGGGGGTCAGGCACTGAAGCTTTCTTT. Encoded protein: CASSLRGGSGTEAFF.

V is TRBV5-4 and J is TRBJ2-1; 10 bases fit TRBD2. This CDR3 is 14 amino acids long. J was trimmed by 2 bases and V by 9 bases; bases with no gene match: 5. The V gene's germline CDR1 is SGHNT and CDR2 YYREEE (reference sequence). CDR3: CATGTSATYNEQFF. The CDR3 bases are TGTGCCACCGGGACTAGCGCGACCTACAATGAGCAGTTCTTC.

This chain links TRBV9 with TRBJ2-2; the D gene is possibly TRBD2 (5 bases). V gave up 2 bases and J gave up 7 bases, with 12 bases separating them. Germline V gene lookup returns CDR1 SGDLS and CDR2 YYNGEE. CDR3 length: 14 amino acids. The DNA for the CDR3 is TGTGCCAGCAGCGTCTCTTCAGAGGGCGGGGAGCTGTTTTTT. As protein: CASSVSSEGGELFF.

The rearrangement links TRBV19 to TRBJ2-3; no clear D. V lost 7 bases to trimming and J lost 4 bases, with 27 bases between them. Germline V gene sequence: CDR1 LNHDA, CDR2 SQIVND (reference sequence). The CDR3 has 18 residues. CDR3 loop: CASTTSALLMRGADTQYF. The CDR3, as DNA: TGTGCCAGTACCACCTCTGCGCTCCTGATGCGTGGAGCAGATACGCAGTATTTT.

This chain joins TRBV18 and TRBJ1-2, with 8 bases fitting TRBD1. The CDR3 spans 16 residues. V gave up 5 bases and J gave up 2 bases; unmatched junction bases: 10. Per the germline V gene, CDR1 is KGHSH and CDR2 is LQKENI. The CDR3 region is CASSSGSGGDNYGYTF. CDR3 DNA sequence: TGTGCCAGCTCATCGGGGTCAGGGGGCGACAACTATGGCTACACCTTC.